A selection of T cell receptor beta chains follows, all from one sample in a study of cytomegalovirus exposure and HLA in healthy donors. Repertoires were generated with immunoSEQ multiplex PCR, while TCRdb's copy carries only in-frame clones and drops some. The repertoire holds about 65,000 clones, 60% to 80% seen once, with around 2.7% in the top ten. Sequenced input: PBMCs. The receptors come from a man aged 25-45 years in good health and CMV-seronegative. The CDR3 runs from the conserved cysteine through the conserved F or W. Fields, in order: CDR3 DNA, CDR3 protein, J gene, V gene, D gene, clone size. The D gene is left open where the match is weak. Expanded clones are given a class, and other clones once, few, many or no size at all.

cdr3_nt: TGTGCCAGCAGCACCGGACAGTCCCAATGGGAGACCCAGTACTTC
cdr3_aa: CASSTGQSQWETQYF
j_call: TRBJ2-5
v_call: TRBV11-1
d_call: -
clone_size: few

cdr3_nt: TGTGCCAGCAGTGAGGGGGGCGGGGGGCGGAATGAGCAGTTCTTC
cdr3_aa: CASSEGGGGRNEQFF
j_call: TRBJ2-1
v_call: TRBV6-1
d_call: TRBD2
clone_size: -

cdr3_nt: TGTGCCAGTAGCGGGGATGGGGGGAATTTT
cdr3_aa: CASSGDGGNF
j_call: TRBJ2-3
v_call: TRBV7-9
d_call: TRBD2
clone_size: few

cdr3_nt: TGTGCCAGCAGCCAAGACAGGGTGAACACCGGGGAGCTGTTTTTT
cdr3_aa: CASSQDRVNTGELFF
j_call: TRBJ2-2
v_call: TRBV21-1
d_call: -
clone_size: -

cdr3_nt: TGTGCCAGCAGCTTAGACAGAGACACTGAAGCTTTCTTT
cdr3_aa: CASSLDRDTEAFF
j_call: TRBJ1-1
v_call: TRBV7-7
d_call: -
clone_size: once

cdr3_nt: TGTGCCAGCGCTACGGGCTATGGCTACACCTTC
cdr3_aa: CASATGYGYTF
j_call: TRBJ1-2
v_call: TRBV28
d_call: -
clone_size: -

cdr3_nt: TGTGCCAGCAGATCTAGCGGGGGGGCCCTTGAGACCCAGTACTTC
cdr3_aa: CASRSSGGALETQYF
j_call: TRBJ2-5
v_call: TRBV5-4
d_call: TRBD2
clone_size: -

cdr3_nt: TGTGCCAGCAGCTTAGATCCCGGGGGCAATCAGCCCCAGCATTTT
cdr3_aa: CASSLDPGGNQPQHF
j_call: TRBJ1-5
v_call: TRBV11-2
d_call: -
clone_size: few

cdr3_nt: TGTGCCAGCAGCTTTGGGACAGCGCTTCCCTACGAGCAGTACTTC
cdr3_aa: CASSFGTALPYEQYF
j_call: TRBJ2-7
v_call: TRBV11-1
d_call: TRBD1
clone_size: -

cdr3_nt: TGCGCCAGCAGCCAAGCCCAGTGGGGCAAGCAGTACTTC
cdr3_aa: CASSQAQWGKQYF
j_call: TRBJ2-7
v_call: TRBV4-1
d_call: -
clone_size: few

cdr3_nt: TGTGCCAGCAGTTACGGGACAGGGGGTAATGAAAAACTGTTTTTT
cdr3_aa: CASSYGTGGNEKLFF
j_call: TRBJ1-4
v_call: TRBV6-5
d_call: TRBD1
clone_size: -